This TCR beta chain was identified in a study of cytomegalovirus exposure and HLA in healthy donors. Findings of the study overall: Common viral pathogens (according to a later analysis) appeared linked to several of the most significant clusters.

60 Vbeta and 13 Jbeta primers were used in PCR. TCRdb's copy holds only in-frame clones and misses some; the assay was immunoSEQ multiplex PCR. This table holds 90,000 to 120,000 clones, just under 75% found once. This clone was picked up one time. What it binds is unknown. Germline V gives CDR1 MNHNS, CDR2 SASEGT. The CDR3 has 15 residues. Trimming took off 3 bases at V and 5 bases at J, with 16 bases between the two ends. Material for sequencing was PBMCs. The source of this sequence is a man aged 50 or older in good health and CMV-seropositive. V and J are TRBV6-1 and TRBJ1-2; D may be TRBD1 (6 bases). CDR3 DNA sequence: TGTGCCAGCAGTGATTCGGCAGGGGATCGGTATGGCTACACCTTC. It encodes CASSDSAGDRYGYTF.